The T cell receptor beta chain under discussion was sequenced for a study of long-term antiretroviral therapy in people with HIV. Study-wide points: Whereas controls had wider CDR3 length ranges, HIV repertoires had narrower ones. ART-treated samples gained diversity yet remained below transplant donor controls.

This was the immunoSEQ v3.0 assay at survey level. What sequencing targeted per sample was 40,000-50,000 T-cell genomes. Assay used: immunoSEQ multiplex PCR; TCRdb lists only in-frame clones, some missing. Of 25,000 to 30,000 clones in the sample, almost 85% were seen once. V was shortened by 6 bases and J by 4 bases, with 5 bases between the two germline ends. Germline V gives CDR1 SGHAT, CDR2 FQNNGV. The CDR3 covers 11 residues. In the case of this clone: Its specificity is unknown.

Material: unsorted PBMCs, obtained 1.1 years before starting antiretroviral therapy. The chain combines TRBV11-2 with TRBJ2-3; D not resolved. The sequence was collected from a woman aged 25 to 39 with HIV. The CDR3 region has the DNA TGTGCCAGCAGTCATTCAGATACGCAGTATTTT. Translating it yields CASSHSDTQYF.